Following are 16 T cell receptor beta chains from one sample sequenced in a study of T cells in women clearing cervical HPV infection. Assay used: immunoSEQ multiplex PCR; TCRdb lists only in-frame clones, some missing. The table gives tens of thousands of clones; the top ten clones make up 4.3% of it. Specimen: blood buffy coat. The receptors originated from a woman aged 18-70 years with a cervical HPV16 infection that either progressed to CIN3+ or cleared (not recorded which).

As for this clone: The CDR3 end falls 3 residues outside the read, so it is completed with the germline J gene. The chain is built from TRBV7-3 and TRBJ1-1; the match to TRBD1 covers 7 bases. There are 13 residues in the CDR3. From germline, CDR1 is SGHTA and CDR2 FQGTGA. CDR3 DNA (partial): TGTGCCAGCAGCACCACAGGGGTTAGCGTA. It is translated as CASSTTGVSV. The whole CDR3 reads CASSTTGVSVAFF.

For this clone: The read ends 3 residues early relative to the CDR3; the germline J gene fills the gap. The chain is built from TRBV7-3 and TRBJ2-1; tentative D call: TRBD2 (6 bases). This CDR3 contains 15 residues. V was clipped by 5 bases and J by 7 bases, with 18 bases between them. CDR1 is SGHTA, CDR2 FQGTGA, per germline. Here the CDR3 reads CASSLSGPTANEQFF. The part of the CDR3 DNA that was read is TGTGCCAGCAGCCTCAGCGGGCCCACAGCGAATGAG.

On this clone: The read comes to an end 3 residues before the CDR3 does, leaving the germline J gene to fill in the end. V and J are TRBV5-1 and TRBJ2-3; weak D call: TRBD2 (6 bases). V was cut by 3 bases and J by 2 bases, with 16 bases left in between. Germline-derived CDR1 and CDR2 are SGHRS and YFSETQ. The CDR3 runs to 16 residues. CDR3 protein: CASSWGSGQPTDTQYF. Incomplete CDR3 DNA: TGCGCCAGCAGCTGGGGTAGCGGCCAGCCCACAGATACG.

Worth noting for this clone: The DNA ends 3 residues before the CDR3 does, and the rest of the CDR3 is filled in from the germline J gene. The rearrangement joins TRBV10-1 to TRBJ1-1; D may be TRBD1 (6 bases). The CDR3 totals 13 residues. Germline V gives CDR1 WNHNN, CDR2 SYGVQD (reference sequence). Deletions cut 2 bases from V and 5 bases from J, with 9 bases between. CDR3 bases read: TGCGCCAGCAGTGAGGCCAGGGGAACTGAA. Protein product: CASSEARGTE. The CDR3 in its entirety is CASSEARGTEAFF.

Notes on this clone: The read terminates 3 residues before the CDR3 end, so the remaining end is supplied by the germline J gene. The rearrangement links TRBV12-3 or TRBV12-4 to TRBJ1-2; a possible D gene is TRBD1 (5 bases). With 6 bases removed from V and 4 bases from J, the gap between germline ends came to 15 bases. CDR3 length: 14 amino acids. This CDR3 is CASSSQGYFYGYTF. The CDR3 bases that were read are TGTGCCAGCAGCTCCCAGGGATACTTCTATGGC.

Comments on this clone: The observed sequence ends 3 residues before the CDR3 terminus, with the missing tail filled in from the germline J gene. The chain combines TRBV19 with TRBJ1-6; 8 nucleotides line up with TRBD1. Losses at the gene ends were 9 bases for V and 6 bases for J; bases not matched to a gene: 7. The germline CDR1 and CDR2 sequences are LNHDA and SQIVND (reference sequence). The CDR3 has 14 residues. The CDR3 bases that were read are TGTGCCAGCTCACAGGGGGGCCTTAATTCACCC. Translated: CASSQGGLNSP. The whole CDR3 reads CASSQGGLNSPLHF.

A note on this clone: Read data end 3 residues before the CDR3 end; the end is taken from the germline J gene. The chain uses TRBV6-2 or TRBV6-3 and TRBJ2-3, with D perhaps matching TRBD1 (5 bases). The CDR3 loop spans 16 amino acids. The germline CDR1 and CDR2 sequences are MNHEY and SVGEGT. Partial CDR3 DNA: TGTGCCAGCAGCCAACAGGAAGTAGGCATTAATCAGCCG. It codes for CASSQQEVGINQP. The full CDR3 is CASSQQEVGINQPQYF.

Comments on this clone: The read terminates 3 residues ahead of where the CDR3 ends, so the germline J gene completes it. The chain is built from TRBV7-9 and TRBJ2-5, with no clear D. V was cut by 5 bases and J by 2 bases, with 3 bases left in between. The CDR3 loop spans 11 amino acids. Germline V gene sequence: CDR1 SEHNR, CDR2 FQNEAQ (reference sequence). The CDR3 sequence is CASSPQETQYF. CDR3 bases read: TGTGCCAGCAGCCCTCAAGAGACC. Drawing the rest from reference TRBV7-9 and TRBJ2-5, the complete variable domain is DTGVSQNPRHKITKRGQNVTFRCDPISEHNRLYWYRQTLGQGPEFLTYFQNEAQLEKSRLLSDRFSAERPKGSFSTLEIQRTEQGDSAMYLCASSPQETQYFGPGTRLLVL.

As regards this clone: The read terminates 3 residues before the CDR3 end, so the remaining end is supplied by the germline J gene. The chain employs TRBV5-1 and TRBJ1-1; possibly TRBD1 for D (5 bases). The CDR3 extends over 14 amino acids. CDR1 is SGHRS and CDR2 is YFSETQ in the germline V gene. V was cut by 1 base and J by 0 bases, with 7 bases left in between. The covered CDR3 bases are TGCGCCAGCAGCTTGTCAGGGATGAACACTGAA. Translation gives CASSLSGMNTE. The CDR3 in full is CASSLSGMNTEAFF. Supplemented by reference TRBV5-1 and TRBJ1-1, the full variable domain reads KAGVTQTPRYLIKTRGQQVTLSCSPISGHRSVSWYQQTPGQGLQFLFEYFSETQRNKGNFPGRFSGRQFSNSRSEMNVSTLELGDSALYLCASSLSGMNTEAFFGQGTRLTVV.

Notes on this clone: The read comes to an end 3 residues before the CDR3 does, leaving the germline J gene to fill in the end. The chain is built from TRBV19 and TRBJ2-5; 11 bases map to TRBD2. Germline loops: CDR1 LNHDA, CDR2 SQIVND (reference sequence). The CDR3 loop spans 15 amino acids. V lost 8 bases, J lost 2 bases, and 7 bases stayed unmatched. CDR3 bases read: TGTGCCAGTGTCACTAGCGGGGGTTGTCAAGAGACC. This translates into CASVTSGGCQET. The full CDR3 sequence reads CASVTSGGCQETQYF.

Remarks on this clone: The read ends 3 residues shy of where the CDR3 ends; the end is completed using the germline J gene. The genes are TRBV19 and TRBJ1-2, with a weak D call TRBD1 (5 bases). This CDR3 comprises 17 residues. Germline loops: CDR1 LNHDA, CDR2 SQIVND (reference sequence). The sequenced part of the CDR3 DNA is TGTGCCAGTAGTATAGAGGGGGGACGGAGCTCCTACAATGAA. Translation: CASSIEGGRSSYNE. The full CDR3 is CASSIEGGRSSYNEYTF. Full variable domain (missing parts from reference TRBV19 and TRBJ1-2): DGGITQSPKYLFRKEGQNVTLSCEQNLNHDAMYWYRQDPGQGLRLIYYSQIVNDFQKGDIAEGYSVSREKKESFPLTVTSAQKNPTAFYLCASSIEGGRSSYNEYTFGSGTRLTVV.

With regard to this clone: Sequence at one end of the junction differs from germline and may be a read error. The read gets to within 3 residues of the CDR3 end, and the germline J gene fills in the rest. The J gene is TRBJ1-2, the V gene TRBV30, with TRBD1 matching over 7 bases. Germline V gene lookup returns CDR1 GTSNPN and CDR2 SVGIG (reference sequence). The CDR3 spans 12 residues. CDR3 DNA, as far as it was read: TGTGCCGGCAAAGACAGGGTCTATGAC. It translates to CAGKDRVYD. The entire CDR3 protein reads CAGKDRVYDYTF.

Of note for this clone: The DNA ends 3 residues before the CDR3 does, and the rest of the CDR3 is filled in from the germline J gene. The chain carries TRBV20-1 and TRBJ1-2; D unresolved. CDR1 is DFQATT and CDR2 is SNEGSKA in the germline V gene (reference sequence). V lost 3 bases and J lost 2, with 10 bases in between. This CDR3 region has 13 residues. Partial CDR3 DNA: TGCAGTGCTAGGATGGCCAGAAACTATGGC. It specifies CSARMARNYG. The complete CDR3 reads CSARMARNYGYTF.

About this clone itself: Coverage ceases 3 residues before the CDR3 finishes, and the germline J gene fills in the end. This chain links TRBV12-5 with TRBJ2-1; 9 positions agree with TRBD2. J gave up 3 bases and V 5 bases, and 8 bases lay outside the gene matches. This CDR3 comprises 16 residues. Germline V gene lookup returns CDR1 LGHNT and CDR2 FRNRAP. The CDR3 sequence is CASGPGVAGDYNEQFF. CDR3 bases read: TGTGCTAGTGGTCCTGGGGTAGCGGGAGACTACAATGAG.

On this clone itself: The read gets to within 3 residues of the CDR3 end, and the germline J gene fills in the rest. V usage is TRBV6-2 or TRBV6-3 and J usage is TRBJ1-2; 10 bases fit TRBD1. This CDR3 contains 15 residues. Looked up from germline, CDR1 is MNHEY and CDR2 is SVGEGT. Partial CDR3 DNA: TGTGCCAGCAGTTCTCAATGGGACAGGGGTTACGGC. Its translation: CASSSQWDRGYG. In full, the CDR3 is CASSSQWDRGYGYTF.

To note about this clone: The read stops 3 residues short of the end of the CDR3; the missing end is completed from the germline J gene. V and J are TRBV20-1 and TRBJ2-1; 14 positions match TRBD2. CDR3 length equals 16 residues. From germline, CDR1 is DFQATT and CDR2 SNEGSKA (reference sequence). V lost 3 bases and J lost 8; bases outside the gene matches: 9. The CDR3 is CSASPPGLAGDDEQFF. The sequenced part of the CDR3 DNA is TGCAGTGCTAGCCCGCCGGGACTAGCGGGAGACGATGAG.